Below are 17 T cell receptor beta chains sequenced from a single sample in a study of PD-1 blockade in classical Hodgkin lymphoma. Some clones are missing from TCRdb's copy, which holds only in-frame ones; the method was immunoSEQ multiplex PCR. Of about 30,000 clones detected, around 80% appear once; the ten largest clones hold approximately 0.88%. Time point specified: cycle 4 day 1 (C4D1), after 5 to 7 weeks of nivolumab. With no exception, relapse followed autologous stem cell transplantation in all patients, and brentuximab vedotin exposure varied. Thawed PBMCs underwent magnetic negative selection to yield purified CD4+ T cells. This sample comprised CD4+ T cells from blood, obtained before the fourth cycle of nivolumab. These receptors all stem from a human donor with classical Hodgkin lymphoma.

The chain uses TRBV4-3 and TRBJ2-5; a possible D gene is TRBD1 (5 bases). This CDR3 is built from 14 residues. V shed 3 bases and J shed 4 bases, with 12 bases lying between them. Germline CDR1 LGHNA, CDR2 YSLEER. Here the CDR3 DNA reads TGCGCCAGCAGCCATGAGTTTAGGGGAGAGACCCAGTACTTC. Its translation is CASSHEFRGETQYF.

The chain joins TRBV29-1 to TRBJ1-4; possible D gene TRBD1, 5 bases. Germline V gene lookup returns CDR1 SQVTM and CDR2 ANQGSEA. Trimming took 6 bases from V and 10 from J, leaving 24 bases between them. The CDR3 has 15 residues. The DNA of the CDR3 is TGCAGCGTCGAGGTGAGGGAAGGCCCTGGGGGAAAACTGTTTTTT. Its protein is CSVEVREGPGGKLFF.

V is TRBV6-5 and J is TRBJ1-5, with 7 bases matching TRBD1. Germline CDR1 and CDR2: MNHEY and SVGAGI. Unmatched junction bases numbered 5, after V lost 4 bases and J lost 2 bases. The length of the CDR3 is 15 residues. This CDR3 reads CASSSLQGGNQPQHF. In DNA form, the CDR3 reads TGTGCCAGCAGTTCGCTCCAGGGGGGCAATCAGCCCCAGCATTTT.

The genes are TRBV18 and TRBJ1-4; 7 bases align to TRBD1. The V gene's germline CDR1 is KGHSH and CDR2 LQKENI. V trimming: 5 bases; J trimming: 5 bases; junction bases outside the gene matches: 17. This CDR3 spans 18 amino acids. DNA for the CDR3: TGTGCCAGCTCAGCAACGGGACAGCCGTTGGGTCCAAATGAAAAACTGTTTTTT. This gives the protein CASSATGQPLGPNEKLFF.

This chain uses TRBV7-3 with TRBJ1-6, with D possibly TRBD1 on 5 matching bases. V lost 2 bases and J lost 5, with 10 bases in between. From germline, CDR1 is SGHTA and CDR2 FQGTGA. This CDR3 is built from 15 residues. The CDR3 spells CASSLGGGHNSPLHF. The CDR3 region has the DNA TGTGCCAGCAGCTTAGGGGGAGGTCATAATTCACCCCTCCACTTT.

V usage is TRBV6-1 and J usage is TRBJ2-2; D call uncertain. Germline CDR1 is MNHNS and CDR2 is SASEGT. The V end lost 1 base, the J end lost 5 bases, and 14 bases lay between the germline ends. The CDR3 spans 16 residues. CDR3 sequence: CASSEGVFSVTGELFF. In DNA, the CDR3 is TGTGCCAGCAGTGAAGGCGTGTTTTCCGTTACCGGGGAGCTGTTTTTT.

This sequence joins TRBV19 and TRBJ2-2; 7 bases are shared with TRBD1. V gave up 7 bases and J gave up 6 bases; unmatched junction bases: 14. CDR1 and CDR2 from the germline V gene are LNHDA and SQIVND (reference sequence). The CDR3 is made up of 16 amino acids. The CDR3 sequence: CASIPVTTGLPGELFF. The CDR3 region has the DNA TGTGCCAGTATACCAGTCACGACAGGGCTCCCCGGGGAGCTGTTTTTT.

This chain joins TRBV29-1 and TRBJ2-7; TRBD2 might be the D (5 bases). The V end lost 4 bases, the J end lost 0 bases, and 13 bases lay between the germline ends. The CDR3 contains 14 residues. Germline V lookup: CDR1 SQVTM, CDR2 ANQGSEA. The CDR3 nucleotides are TGCAGCGTTGGTCCGGGGTTGAGCTCCTACGAGCAGTACTTC. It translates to CSVGPGLSSYEQYF.

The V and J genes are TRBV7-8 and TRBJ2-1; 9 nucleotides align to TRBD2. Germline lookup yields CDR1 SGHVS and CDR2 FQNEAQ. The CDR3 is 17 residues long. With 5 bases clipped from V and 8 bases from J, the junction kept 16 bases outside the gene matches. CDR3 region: CASSPTAGGSYIHEQFF. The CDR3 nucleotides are TGTGCCAGCAGCCCTACAGCGGGGGGATCGTATATCCATGAGCAGTTCTTC.

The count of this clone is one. Written as DNA, the CDR3 is TGTGCCAGCAGTTCACTCCCCTCTACAGCGCTTAATGAAAAACTGTTTTTT. Translating gives CASSSLPSTALNEKLFF. This chain uses TRBV28 with TRBJ1-4; D is unclear. The V end was cut by 4 bases, the J end by 4 bases, with 19 bases between. Germline V gives CDR1 MDHEN, CDR2 SYDVKM. The CDR3 is 17 residues long.

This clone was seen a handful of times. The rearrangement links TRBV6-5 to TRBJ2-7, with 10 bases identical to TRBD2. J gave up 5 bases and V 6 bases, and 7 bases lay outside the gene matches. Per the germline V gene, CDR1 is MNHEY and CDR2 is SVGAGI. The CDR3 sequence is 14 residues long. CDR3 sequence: CASRKSGGANEQYF. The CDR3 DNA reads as TGTGCCAGCAGAAAGAGCGGGGGGGCCAACGAGCAGTACTTC.

The CDR3 loop is CASSGTGATEAFF. Written as DNA, the CDR3 is TGCGCCAGCAGCGGGACAGGGGCCACTGAAGCTTTCTTT. This chain joins TRBV5-1 and TRBJ1-1; TRBD1 matches at 10 bases. Germline loops: CDR1 SGHRS, CDR2 YFSETQ. V gave up 4 bases and J gave up 4 bases; unmatched junction bases: 1. The CDR3 extends over 13 amino acids.

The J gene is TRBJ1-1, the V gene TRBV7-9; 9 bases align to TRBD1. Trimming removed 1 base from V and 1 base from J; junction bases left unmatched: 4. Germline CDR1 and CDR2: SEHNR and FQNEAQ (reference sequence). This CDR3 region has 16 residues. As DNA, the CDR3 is TGTGCCAGCAGCTTAGACAGGGGGCGCGGGAACACTGAAGCTTTCTTT. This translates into CASSLDRGRGNTEAFF.

The CDR3 protein is CATRPFPDIMYGELFF. Written as DNA, the CDR3 is TGTGCCACCAGACCATTCCCAGACATTATGTACGGGGAGCTGTTTTTT. This chain links TRBV15 with TRBJ2-2; D not certain. Trimming took off 6 bases at V and 7 bases at J, with 21 bases between the two ends. This CDR3 has 16 residues. Germline-derived CDR1 and CDR2 are LNHNV and YYDKDF (reference sequence).

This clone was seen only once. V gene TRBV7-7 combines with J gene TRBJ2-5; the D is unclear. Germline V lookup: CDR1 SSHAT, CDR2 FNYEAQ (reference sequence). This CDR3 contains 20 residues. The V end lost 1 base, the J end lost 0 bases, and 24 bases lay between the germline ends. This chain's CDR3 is CASSLGGSLGSLQYQETQYF. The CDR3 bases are TGTGCCAGCAGCTTAGGTGGAAGCTTAGGTTCTCTACAGTACCAAGAGACCCAGTACTTC.

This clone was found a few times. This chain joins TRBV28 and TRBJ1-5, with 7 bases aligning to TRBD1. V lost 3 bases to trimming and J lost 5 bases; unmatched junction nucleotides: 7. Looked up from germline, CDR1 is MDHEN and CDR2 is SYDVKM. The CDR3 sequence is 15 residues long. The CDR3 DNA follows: TGTGCCAGCAGTTTGGGTGACAGGGCCCATCAGCCCCAGCATTTT. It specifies CASSLGDRAHQPQHF.

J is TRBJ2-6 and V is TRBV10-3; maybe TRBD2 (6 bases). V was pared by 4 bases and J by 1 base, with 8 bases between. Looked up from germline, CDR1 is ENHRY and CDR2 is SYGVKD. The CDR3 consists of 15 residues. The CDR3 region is CAISVGGSGANVLTF. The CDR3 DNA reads TGTGCCATCAGTGTAGGAGGGTCTGGGGCCAACGTCCTGACTTTC.